The clone carrying this T cell receptor (beta chain) appeared many times. The antigen is undetermined. In TCRdb, the 5' RACE reads were re-called with MiXCR into one record per CDR3 protein. The profile shows more than 650,000 distinct CDR3 sequences, around 6.1% of them singletons. This record comes from a study of identical twins. Whole-study results and caveats: Out-of-frame TCR alpha sharing in monozygotic twins exceeded recombination model predictions. Out-of-frame beta sequences exhibited a weaker degree of excess twin sharing.

The CDR3 covers 16 residues. The chain employs TRBV21-1 and TRBJ1-1; the table's D call, TRBD1, has no DNA check behind it. TRBV21-1 is a pseudogene. The receptor was isolated from a man aged 18 to 30 in good health. Sequencing used naive T cells sorted from blood. CDR3 coding DNA: TGTGCCAGCAGCCCCCACACGGACAGGGGGAACACTGAAGCTTTCTTT. As protein: CASSPHTDRGNTEAFF.